Below, 4 T cell receptor beta chains from the same sample are listed, as sequenced in a study of blood T cell repertoires in COVID-19. Produced via immunoSEQ multiplex PCR; TCRdb's table is partial and in-frame only. The sample contains about 78,000 clones, about 89% of which appear only once. The material sequenced was peripheral blood. The receptor set was obtained from a man aged 45-65 years with active or convalescent COVID-19.

This chain uses TRBV10-3 with TRBJ2-5, with D perhaps matching TRBD2 (5 bases). Trimming left V 5 bases short and J 5 bases short, with 12 bases between. The CDR3 sequence is 13 residues long. Germline V gene sequence: CDR1 ENHRY, CDR2 SYGVKD. In nucleotides, the CDR3 is TGTGCCATCAGTCCTGGTCCGGGGGAGACCCAGTACTTC. Encoded protein: CAISPGPGETQYF.

This chain uses TRBV6-5 with TRBJ1-6; D possibly corresponds to TRBD1 (5 bases). The CDR3 is made up of 14 amino acids. With 8 bases removed from V and 0 bases from J, the gap between germline ends came to 8 bases. Germline CDR1 reads MNHEY; CDR2 reads SVGAGI. The CDR3 loop reads CASEGDSYNSPLHF. CDR3 nucleotide sequence: TGTGCCAGCGAAGGGGACTCCTATAATTCACCCCTCCACTTT.

The gene calls are TRBV15 and TRBJ1-4, with 8 bases fitting TRBD1. Unmatched junction bases numbered 6, after V lost 4 bases and J lost 8 bases. Germline V gives CDR1 LNHNV, CDR2 YYDKDF (reference sequence). The CDR3 totals 14 residues. The CDR3 region has the DNA TGTGCCACCAGCATTGACAGGGGACAGGAAAAACTGTTTTTT. This gives the protein CATSIDRGQEKLFF.

In this sample, this clone turned up once. The CDR3 bases are TGTGCCAGCAGCTTTTCGCAGGGTAGCGAGCAGTACTTC. This gives the protein CASSFSQGSEQYF. The chain joins TRBV5-4 to TRBJ2-7, with D perhaps TRBD1 (5 bases). Trimming removed 2 bases at V and 6 bases at J, with 12 bases between. Germline V gene data show CDR1 as SGHNT and CDR2 as YYREEE (reference sequence). The CDR3 is made up of 13 amino acids.